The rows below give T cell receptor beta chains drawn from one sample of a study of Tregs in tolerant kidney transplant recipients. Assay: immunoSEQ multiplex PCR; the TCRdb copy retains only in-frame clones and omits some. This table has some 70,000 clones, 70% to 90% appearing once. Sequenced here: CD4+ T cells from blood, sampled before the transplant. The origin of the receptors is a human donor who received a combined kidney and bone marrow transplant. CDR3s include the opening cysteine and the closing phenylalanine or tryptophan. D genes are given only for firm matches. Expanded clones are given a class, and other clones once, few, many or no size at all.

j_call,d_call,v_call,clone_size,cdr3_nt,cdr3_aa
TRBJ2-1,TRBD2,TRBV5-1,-,TGCGCCAGCAGCTCCCGGGGGGACAATGAGCAGTTCTTC,CASSSRGDNEQFF
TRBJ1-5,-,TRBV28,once,TGTGCCACCAGGCTGGCGGGGGGCTTCAATCAGCCCCAGCATTTT,CATRLAGGFNQPQHF
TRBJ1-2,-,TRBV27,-,TGTGCCAGCAGTTACACAAGGGACTACTATGGCTACACCTTC,CASSYTRDYYGYTF
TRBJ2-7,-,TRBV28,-,TGTGCCAGCAGTTCCACCACAGGGTCCCCGGAATACGAGCAGTACTTC,CASSSTTGSPEYEQYF
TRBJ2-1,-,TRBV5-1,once,TGCGCCAGCCTTCGAGTTACGGACAATGAGCAGTTCTTC,CASLRVTDNEQFF
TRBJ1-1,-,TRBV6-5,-,TGTGCCAGCAGTTACTCGGCAGGGAAGGACACTGAAGCTTTCTTT,CASSYSAGKDTEAFF
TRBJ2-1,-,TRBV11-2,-,TGTGCCAGCAGCCCCGACAGGGAGGCCTACAATGAGCAGTTCTTC,CASSPDREAYNEQFF
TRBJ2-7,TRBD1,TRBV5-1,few,TGCGCCAGCAGACTGGACAGGGACGAGCAGTACTTC,CASRLDRDEQYF
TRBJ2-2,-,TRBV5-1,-,TGCGCCAGCAGCCCTGGAGGGGAATCCGGGGAGCTGTTTTTT,CASSPGGESGELFF
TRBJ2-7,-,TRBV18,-,TGTGCCAGCTCACCACAACCGGGACTCTCCTACGAGCAGTACTTC,CASSPQPGLSYEQYF
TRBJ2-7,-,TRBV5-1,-,TGCGCCAGCAGCTTCTCCAGCGTAGCCTACGAGCAGTACTTC,CASSFSSVAYEQYF
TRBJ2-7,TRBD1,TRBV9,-,TGTGCCAGCAGCGTAGATCCCGGACAGGGATCCTACGAGCAGTACTTC,CASSVDPGQGSYEQYF
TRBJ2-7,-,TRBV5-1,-,TGCGCCAGCAGGCGGGAACAGATCTACGAGCAGTACTTC,CASRREQIYEQYF